These T cell receptor beta chains were read from a single sample in a study of a mutant IDH1 vaccine in newly diagnosed glioma. No antigens are known for them. Only in-frame clones appear in the TCRdb table, and some are missing; sequencing was by immunoSEQ multiplex PCR. The table shows approximately 50,000 clones, with 86% occurring only once. Here the sequenced sample was PBMCs, taken from a glioma patient whose treatment included an IDH1 peptide vaccine. The receptors were gathered from a man between 40 and 49 years old with glioma. Both conserved end residues are part of each CDR3. The D gene is left open where the match is weak. Clone size is not always given. Where it is, it says once, few, many or a class for expanded clones.

>once|TRBV19|TRBJ1-1|.
CASTPRGRDTEAFF
TGTGCCAGTACCCCCCGGGGGAGGGACACTGAAGCTTTCTTT
>.|TRBV14|TRBJ2-2|.
CASSPSNTPLIGELFF
TGTGCCAGCAGCCCTTCCAACACTCCCTTGATCGGGGAGCTGTTTTTT
>.|TRBV5-1|TRBJ2-2|.
CASSPNSGELFF
TGCGCCAGCAGCCCAAACTCCGGGGAGCTGTTTTTT
>.|TRBV7-3|TRBJ2-5|.
CASSLTPGAEETQYF
TGTGCCAGCAGCCTCACCCCCGGGGCCGAAGAGACCCAGTACTTC
>.|TRBV11-1|TRBJ1-2|TRBD1
CASSQGQGRVRYTF
TGTGCCAGCAGCCAAGGACAGGGGCGCGTTCGCTACACCTTC
>once|TRBV6-5|TRBJ1-2|.
CAAAQMGPSYGYTF
TGTGCCGCCGCCCAGATGGGGCCTAGCTATGGCTACACCTTC
>.|TRBV5-1|TRBJ1-3|TRBD1
CASSPSTGARGNTIYF
TGCGCCAGCAGCCCCTCTACAGGGGCAAGGGGAAACACCATATATTTT
>.|TRBV5-1|TRBJ2-5|.
CASSPTTGRETQYF
TGCGCCAGCAGCCCAACCACAGGGCGAGAGACCCAGTACTTC
>.|TRBV27|TRBJ2-7|.
CASSFGHEQYF
TGTGCCAGCAGTTTCGGGCACGAGCAGTACTTC
>.|TRBV6-4|TRBJ1-1|TRBD1
CASARQGNTEAFF
TGTGCCAGCGCGAGACAGGGGAACACTGAAGCTTTCTTT
>.|TRBV5-4|TRBJ1-2|.
CASGRGDYGYTF
TGTGCCAGCGGACGGGGAGACTATGGCTACACCTTC
>.|TRBV19|TRBJ1-2|TRBD1
CASSLQGAVGYTF
TGTGCCAGTAGCCTACAGGGGGCGGTTGGCTACACCTTC
>.|TRBV19|TRBJ2-7|TRBD1
CASSRGQNHEQYF
TGTGCCAGTAGTCGGGGACAGAACCACGAGCAGTACTTC
>.|TRBV4-2|TRBJ2-5|.
CASSPRVGGGGETQYF
TGTGCCAGCAGCCCCAGGGTGGGAGGGGGGGGAGAGACCCAGTACTTC
>.|TRBV29-1|TRBJ1-5|.
CSVGQTNSNQPQHF
TGCAGCGTTGGACAGACCAATAGCAATCAGCCCCAGCATTTT
>.|TRBV10-3|TRBJ2-5|.
CAISDPGRQETQYF
TGTGCCATCAGTGACCCGGGACGACAAGAGACCCAGTACTTC
>.|TRBV29-1|TRBJ1-4|.
CSVRGSLRREKLFF
TGCAGCGTGAGGGGTTCATTACGTCGGGAAAAACTGTTTTTT
>.|TRBV29-1|TRBJ2-7|TRBD1
CSVVRAGGTYEQYF
TGCAGCGTTGTAAGGGCAGGGGGCACATACGAGCAGTACTTC
>once|TRBV7-2|TRBJ1-1|.
CASSLVRGTEAFF
TGTGCCAGCAGCTTAGTTCGAGGTACTGAAGCTTTCTTT
>.|TRBV2|TRBJ1-1|.
CASTVKRNTEAFF
TGTGCCAGCACAGTCAAGAGGAACACTGAAGCTTTCTTT
>.|TRBV6-4|TRBJ1-1|.
CASSDSGGTTEAFF
TGTGCCAGCAGTGACTCCGGGGGAACCACTGAAGCTTTCTTT
>once|TRBV5-6|TRBJ2-3|TRBD2
CASSSKSGRDTDTQYF
TGTGCCAGCAGCTCGAAAAGCGGGAGGGACACAGATACGCAGTATTTT
>.|TRBV6-1|TRBJ2-1|.
CASSGDSSYNEQFF
TGTGCCAGCTCGGGAGACAGCTCCTACAATGAGCAGTTCTTC
>few|TRBV6-5|TRBJ1-2|.
CASRPRRDSFYGYTF
TGTGCCAGCAGACCGCGTCGCGACAGCTTCTATGGCTACACCTTC
>.|TRBV5-6|TRBJ1-2|.
CASSPLGEGSYGYTF
TGTGCCAGCAGCCCTCTGGGGGAAGGGAGCTATGGCTACACCTTC
>.|TRBV28|TRBJ2-5|TRBD2
CASTPRRDYEETQYF
TGTGCCAGCACCCCCCGGCGGGACTATGAGGAGACCCAGTACTTC
>.|TRBV9|TRBJ2-3|TRBD1
CASSTRDRDTDTQYF
TGTGCCAGCAGCACCCGGGACAGGGACACAGATACGCAGTATTTT
>.|TRBV5-1|TRBJ2-1|TRBD1
CASSLEPNRGATFLRSYNEQFF
TGCGCCAGCAGCTTGGAACCAAACAGGGGCGCGACTTTCTTACGCTCCTACAATGAGCAGTTCTTC
>few|TRBV2|TRBJ2-5|.
CASSALQETQYF
TGTGCCAGCAGTGCTTTACAAGAGACCCAGTACTTC
>.|TRBV19|TRBJ2-7|TRBD2
CASTPRGALNSYEQYF
TGTGCCAGTACCCCGCGGGGGGCTCTTAACTCCTACGAGCAGTACTTC
>.|TRBV6-1|TRBJ2-1|TRBD2
CASREAGSSYNEQFF
TGTGCCAGCAGGGAAGCGGGGTCTTCCTACAATGAGCAGTTCTTC
>.|TRBV11-2|TRBJ2-1|.
CASSLVPDQQFF
TGTGCCAGCAGCTTAGTTCCCGACCAGCAGTTCTTC
>.|TRBV7-9|TRBJ2-7|.
CASSLPGSGTYEQYF
TGTGCCAGCAGCTTACCAGGGTCAGGGACCTACGAGCAGTACTTC
>.|TRBV14|TRBJ2-5|.
CASSTRGLGRGTQYF
TGTGCCAGCAGCACCCGCGGCTTGGGGCGCGGGACCCAGTACTTC
>medium-sized|TRBV4-1|TRBJ1-5|TRBD1
CASSQGATGGGQPQHF
TGCGCCAGCAGCCAAGGAGCGACAGGGGGAGGTCAGCCCCAGCATTTT
>.|TRBV10-1|TRBJ2-2|.
CASSDKGQENTGELFF
TGCGCCAGCAGTGACAAGGGTCAGGAGAACACCGGGGAGCTGTTTTTT
>few|TRBV15|TRBJ2-2|TRBD1
CATGQGTREELFF
TGTGCCACGGGACAGGGGACACGTGAGGAGCTGTTTTTT
>.|TRBV19|TRBJ1-1|.
CASQGGWTEAFF
TGTGCCAGCCAGGGAGGATGGACTGAAGCTTTCTTT